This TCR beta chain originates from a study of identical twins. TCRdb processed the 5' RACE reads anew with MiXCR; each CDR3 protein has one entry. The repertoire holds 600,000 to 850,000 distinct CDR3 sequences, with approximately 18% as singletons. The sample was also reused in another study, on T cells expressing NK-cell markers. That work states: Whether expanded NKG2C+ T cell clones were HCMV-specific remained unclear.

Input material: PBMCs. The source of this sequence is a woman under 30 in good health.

CDR3 amino acids: CASSFHRGRGANVLTF. DNA for the CDR3: TGTGCCAGTAGTTTCCACAGGGGGCGTGGGGCCAACGTCCTGACTTTC. The chain is built from TRBV19 and TRBJ2-6, with 9 bases that match TRBD1. Unmatched junction bases numbered 5, after V lost 5 bases and J lost 3 bases. This CDR3 contains 16 residues. Germline V gene sequence: CDR1 LNHDA, CDR2 SQIVND (reference sequence).